The clone carrying this T cell receptor (beta chain) was seen only a few times. As yet, its antigen is unknown. The sample belongs to a study of T-cell reconstitution after alpha-beta-depleted transplantation in children. The CDR3 length is 16 residues. CDR1 is SGHRS, CDR2 YFSETQ, per germline. The V and J ends lost 5 bases and 0 bases, in that order; junction bases with no gene match: 8. Study-wide findings and caveats: Reports say that about two months after transplant, the alpha-beta T cells came out of several hundred graft clones that had expanded. Certain patients had high TCRbeta diversity at day 60, and it came from recipient T cells and thymic progenitors that survived. One year after transplant, T-cell counts and diversity came mostly from newly produced T cells.

The library targeted TCRbeta and was prepared with unique molecular identifiers. TCRdb used MiXCR to reprocess the PCR reads, holding one entry per CDR3 protein. The sample lists 200,000 to 250,000 distinct CDR3 sequences, approximately 8.4% occurring once. This chain uses TRBV5-1 with TRBJ2-4; 7 positions match TRBD1. This sequence originates from a male patient under 10 years old who had a stem cell transplant for acute myeloid leukemia, so the T cells may come from the graft donor. This sample comprised PBMCs, mostly from graft donor cells, obtained 360 days after TCRalphabeta/CD19-depleted stem cell transplant. The CDR3 region has the DNA TGCGCCAGCAGTCCTGACCGGGACAGAGCCAAAAACATTCAGTACTTC. Its translation is CASSPDRDRAKNIQYF.